These T cell receptor beta chains were read from a single sample in a study of blood T cell repertoires in COVID-19. TCRdb keeps only in-frame clones here, not all; method: immunoSEQ multiplex PCR. The repertoire holds about 130,000 clones, about 85% seen once, with less than 5% in the top ten. Sequenced sample: peripheral blood. These receptor sequences come from a woman between 65 and 79 years old with COVID-19, enrolled during active disease. The CDR3 runs from the conserved cysteine through the conserved F or W. Fields, in order: J gene, clone size, V gene, D gene, CDR3 protein, CDR3 DNA. D genes are given only for firm matches. Not every row has a clone size; where given, it reads once, few, many or a size class.

j_gene: TRBJ2-1; abundance: -; v_gene: TRBV4-3; d_gene: -; CDR3aa: CASSQWTDYPSYNEQFF; CDR3nt: TGCGCCAGCAGCCAGTGGACAGATTACCCTTCCTACAATGAGCAGTTCTTC
j_gene: TRBJ1-2; abundance: -; v_gene: TRBV5-5; d_gene: TRBD1; CDR3aa: CASSITGQEEIYGYTF; CDR3nt: TGTGCCAGCAGCATAACGGGACAGGAAGAGATTTATGGCTACACCTTC
j_gene: TRBJ2-1; abundance: -; v_gene: TRBV5-1; d_gene: TRBD1; CDR3aa: CASRFGQGASYNEQFF; CDR3nt: TGCGCCAGTCGATTTGGACAGGGTGCAAGCTACAATGAGCAGTTCTTC
j_gene: TRBJ1-3; abundance: -; v_gene: TRBV6-5; d_gene: -; CDR3aa: CASTPLDNSGNTIYF; CDR3nt: TGTGCCAGCACCCCCCTGGACAACTCTGGAAACACCATATATTTT
j_gene: TRBJ2-3; abundance: few; v_gene: TRBV5-1; d_gene: TRBD1; CDR3aa: CASSLAEVVGTGTPKTDTQYF; CDR3nt: TGCGCCAGCAGCTTGGCCGAGGTTGTGGGGACAGGCACCCCAAAAACAGATACGCAGTATTTT
j_gene: TRBJ2-5; abundance: -; v_gene: TRBV7-2; d_gene: -; CDR3aa: CASRDGSQETQYF; CDR3nt: TGTGCCAGCAGGGACGGGAGCCAAGAGACCCAGTACTTC
j_gene: TRBJ2-7; abundance: -; v_gene: TRBV7-9; d_gene: -; CDR3aa: CASSLALRGGRTYEQYF; CDR3nt: TGTGCCAGCAGCTTAGCGCTTCGGGGTGGCAGAACATACGAGCAGTACTTC
j_gene: TRBJ1-2; abundance: -; v_gene: TRBV4-3; d_gene: TRBD1; CDR3aa: CASSQALWDRGAYGYTF; CDR3nt: TGCGCCAGCAGCCAGGCCCTCTGGGACAGGGGTGCCTATGGCTACACCTTC
j_gene: TRBJ2-7; abundance: -; v_gene: TRBV12-3/TRBV12-4; d_gene: -; CDR3aa: CASSSGDFDEQYF; CDR3nt: TGTGCCAGCAGTTCCGGGGATTTCGACGAGCAGTACTTC
j_gene: TRBJ2-3; abundance: -; v_gene: TRBV5-1; d_gene: TRBD1; CDR3aa: CASSLEPGGLHTQYF; CDR3nt: TGCGCCAGCAGCTTGGAGCCAGGGGGCTTGCATACGCAGTATTTT
j_gene: TRBJ2-5; abundance: -; v_gene: TRBV29-1; d_gene: -; CDR3aa: CSVARSETQYF; CDR3nt: TGCAGCGTTGCCAGGTCGGAGACCCAGTACTTC
j_gene: TRBJ2-2; abundance: -; v_gene: TRBV3-1/TRBV3-2; d_gene: TRBD1; CDR3aa: CASSYGTGPGELFF; CDR3nt: TGTGCCAGCAGCTATGGGACAGGGCCCGGGGAGCTGTTTTTT
j_gene: TRBJ1-6; abundance: once; v_gene: TRBV6-5; d_gene: TRBD1; CDR3aa: CASSSTGTGVSPLHF; CDR3nt: TGTGCCAGCAGTTCGACCGGGACAGGGGTGTCACCCCTCCACTTT
j_gene: TRBJ2-3; abundance: -; v_gene: TRBV18; d_gene: -; CDR3aa: CASSPPDSRKAKVDTQYF; CDR3nt: TGTGCCAGCTCACCACCGGACAGTCGAAAGGCTAAGGTAGATACGCAGTATTTT
j_gene: TRBJ2-5; abundance: -; v_gene: TRBV15; d_gene: TRBD1; CDR3aa: CATSAGDRGIGETQYF; CDR3nt: TGTGCCACCAGCGCTGGGGACAGGGGTATCGGAGAGACCCAGTACTTC
j_gene: TRBJ1-1; abundance: few; v_gene: TRBV3-1/TRBV3-2; d_gene: TRBD1; CDR3aa: CASTDRRNTEAFF; CDR3nt: TGTGCCAGCACGGACAGGCGTAACACTGAAGCTTTCTTT
j_gene: TRBJ1-1; abundance: -; v_gene: TRBV7-3; d_gene: -; CDR3aa: CASSLGRYTEAFF; CDR3nt: TGTGCCAGCAGCTTGGGCAGATACACTGAAGCTTTCTTT
j_gene: TRBJ1-4; abundance: -; v_gene: TRBV15; d_gene: -; CDR3aa: CATSRTDGGSEKLFF; CDR3nt: TGTGCCACCAGCAGAACGGACGGAGGATCGGAAAAACTGTTTTTT
j_gene: TRBJ1-3; abundance: few; v_gene: TRBV4-2; d_gene: TRBD1; CDR3aa: CASSQTGTGPGNTIYF; CDR3nt: TGTGCCAGCAGCCAGACAGGGACAGGACCTGGAAACACCATATATTTT
j_gene: TRBJ1-2; abundance: few; v_gene: TRBV30; d_gene: TRBD1; CDR3aa: CAWSKGTGGGYTF; CDR3nt: TGTGCCTGGAGCAAAGGGACAGGGGGCGGCTACACCTTC
j_gene: TRBJ1-5; abundance: -; v_gene: TRBV4-1; d_gene: TRBD1; CDR3aa: CASSRRRTGTGGESNQPQHF; CDR3nt: TGCGCCAGCAGCCGGAGGAGAACCGGGACAGGGGGTGAGAGCAATCAGCCCCAGCATTTT
j_gene: TRBJ1-1; abundance: once; v_gene: TRBV3-1/TRBV3-2; d_gene: -; CDR3aa: CASSPSGGGTEAFF; CDR3nt: TGTGCCAGCAGCCCGTCCGGGGGGGGGACTGAAGCTTTCTTT
j_gene: TRBJ2-6; abundance: -; v_gene: TRBV19; d_gene: -; CDR3aa: CASSATGRSGANVLTF; CDR3nt: TGTGCCAGTAGTGCGACAGGTAGATCTGGGGCCAACGTCCTGACTTTC
j_gene: TRBJ2-3; abundance: -; v_gene: TRBV28; d_gene: -; CDR3aa: CASSSHTDTQYF; CDR3nt: TGTGCCAGCAGCTCACACACAGATACGCAGTATTTT
j_gene: TRBJ1-1; abundance: few; v_gene: TRBV5-6; d_gene: -; CDR3aa: CASSLAGRGTEAFF; CDR3nt: TGTGCCAGCAGCTTGGCGGGTAGGGGCACTGAAGCTTTCTTT
j_gene: TRBJ2-1; abundance: -; v_gene: TRBV7-2; d_gene: TRBD2; CDR3aa: CASSFSGGLNNEQFF; CDR3nt: TGTGCCAGCAGCTTTAGCGGGGGCCTCAACAATGAGCAGTTCTTC
j_gene: TRBJ2-7; abundance: -; v_gene: TRBV20-1; d_gene: TRBD2; CDR3aa: CSASGNSGAYEQYF; CDR3nt: TGCAGTGCTAGTGGTAATAGCGGGGCCTACGAGCAGTACTTC
j_gene: TRBJ2-1; abundance: -; v_gene: TRBV7-9; d_gene: TRBD2; CDR3aa: CASSTTGGEQFF; CDR3nt: TGTGCCAGCAGCACTACGGGGGGTGAGCAGTTCTTC
j_gene: TRBJ1-1; abundance: -; v_gene: TRBV2; d_gene: -; CDR3aa: CASRLTGEGTEAFF; CDR3nt: TGTGCCAGCAGACTGACAGGCGAGGGCACTGAAGCTTTCTTT
j_gene: TRBJ1-2; abundance: few; v_gene: TRBV21-1; d_gene: -; CDR3aa: CASSKGQGQHGGANYGYTF; CDR3nt: TGTGCCAGCAGCAAAGGTCAAGGACAGCATGGGGGGGCTAACTATGGCTACACCTTC
j_gene: TRBJ2-3; abundance: few; v_gene: TRBV7-8; d_gene: -; CDR3aa: CASSSRGTDTQYF; CDR3nt: TGTGCCAGCAGCTCGCGGGGCACAGATACGCAGTATTTT
j_gene: TRBJ1-2; abundance: -; v_gene: TRBV5-4; d_gene: TRBD1; CDR3aa: CASSLVGTDGYTF; CDR3nt: TGTGCCAGCAGCTTGGTGGGGACAGACGGCTACACCTTC
j_gene: TRBJ1-5; abundance: -; v_gene: TRBV7-9; d_gene: TRBD1; CDR3aa: CASSWDFGTGSNQPQHF; CDR3nt: TGTGCCAGCAGCTGGGACTTCGGGACAGGGAGCAATCAGCCCCAGCATTTT
j_gene: TRBJ1-6; abundance: -; v_gene: TRBV19; d_gene: TRBD1; CDR3aa: CASTSRGTGANSPLHF; CDR3nt: TGTGCCAGTACCTCCCGAGGGACAGGAGCTAATTCACCCCTCCACTTT
j_gene: TRBJ1-1; abundance: -; v_gene: TRBV7-9; d_gene: TRBD1; CDR3aa: CASRFTGEGTEAFF; CDR3nt: TGTGCCAGCAGATTCACAGGGGAAGGGACTGAAGCTTTCTTT